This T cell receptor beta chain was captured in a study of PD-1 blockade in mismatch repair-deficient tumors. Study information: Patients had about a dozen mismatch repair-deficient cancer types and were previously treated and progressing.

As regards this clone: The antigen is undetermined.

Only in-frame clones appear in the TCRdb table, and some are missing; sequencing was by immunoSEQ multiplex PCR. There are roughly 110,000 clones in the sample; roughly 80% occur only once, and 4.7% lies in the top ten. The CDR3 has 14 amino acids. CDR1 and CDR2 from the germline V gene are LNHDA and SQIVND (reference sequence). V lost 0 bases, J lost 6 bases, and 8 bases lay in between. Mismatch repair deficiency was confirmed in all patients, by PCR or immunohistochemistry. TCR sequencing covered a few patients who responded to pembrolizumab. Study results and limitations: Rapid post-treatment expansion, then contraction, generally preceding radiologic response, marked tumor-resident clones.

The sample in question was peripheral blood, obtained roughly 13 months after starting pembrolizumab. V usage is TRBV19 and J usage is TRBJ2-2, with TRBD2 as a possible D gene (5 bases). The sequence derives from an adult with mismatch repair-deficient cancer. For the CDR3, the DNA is TGTGCCAGTAGTATAGAGAGGGTAGCCGGGGAGCTGTTTTTT. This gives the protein CASSIERVAGELFF.